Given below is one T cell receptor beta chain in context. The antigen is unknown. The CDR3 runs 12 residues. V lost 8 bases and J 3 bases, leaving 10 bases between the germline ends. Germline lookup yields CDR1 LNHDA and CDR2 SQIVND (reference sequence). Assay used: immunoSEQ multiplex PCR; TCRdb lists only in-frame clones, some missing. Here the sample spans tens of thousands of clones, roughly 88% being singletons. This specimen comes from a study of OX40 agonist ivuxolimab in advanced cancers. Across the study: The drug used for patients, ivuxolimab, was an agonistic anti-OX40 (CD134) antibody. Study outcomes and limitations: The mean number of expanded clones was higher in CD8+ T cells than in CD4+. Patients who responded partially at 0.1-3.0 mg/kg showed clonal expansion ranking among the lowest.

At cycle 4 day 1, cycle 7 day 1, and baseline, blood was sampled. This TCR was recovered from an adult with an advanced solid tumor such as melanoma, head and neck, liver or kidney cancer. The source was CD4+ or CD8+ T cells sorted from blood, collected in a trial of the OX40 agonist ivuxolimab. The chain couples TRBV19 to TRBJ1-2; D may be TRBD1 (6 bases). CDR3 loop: CASSQGDYGYTF. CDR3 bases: TGTGCCAGTTCACAGGGAGACTATGGCTACACCTTC. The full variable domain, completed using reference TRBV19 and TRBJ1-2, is DGGITQSPKYLFRKEGQNVTLSCEQNLNHDAMYWYRQDPGQGLRLIYYSQIVNDFQKGDIAEGYSVSREKKESFPLTVTSAQKNPTAFYLCASSQGDYGYTFGSGTRLTVV.